The 5 T cell receptor beta chains in this list originate from one sample, sequenced in a study of T cell repertoires in cytomegalovirus infection. MiXCR, run by TCRdb on the reads, gives a single entry per CDR3 protein. Among under 850,000 distinct CDR3 sequences, about a third were seen once, and the ten largest hold around 3%. The sequenced sample was PBMCs. The receptor set was obtained from a human donor in good health (CMV status not recorded). Some clones in this sample may be carry-over from other donors' samples.

The rearrangement joins TRBV27 to TRBJ1-1; 7 nucleotides agree with TRBD1. The germline V gene has CDR1 MNHEY and CDR2 SMNVEV (reference sequence). J lost 3 bases, V lost 5 bases, and 9 bases had no gene match. The CDR3 spans 15 residues. The CDR3 region is CASSLGLTGYTEAFF. The CDR3 DNA follows: TGTGCCAGCAGTCTAGGATTGACAGGGTACACTGAAGCTTTCTTT.

The chain employs TRBV20-1 and TRBJ2-3; 9 bases are shared with TRBD2. The CDR3 contains 14 residues. With V trimmed by 6 bases and J by 2 bases, 6 bases remained unmatched. Germline CDR1 is DFQATT and CDR2 is SNEGSKA (reference sequence). CDR3 protein: CSAVAGVHTDTQYF. The CDR3 DNA reads as TGCAGTGCCGTAGCGGGGGTGCACACAGATACGCAGTATTTT.

This sequence joins TRBV18 and TRBJ1-2; 7 bases align to TRBD1. Losses at the gene ends were 3 bases for V and 7 bases for J; bases not matched to a gene: 5. This CDR3 contains 13 residues. Germline V gene sequence: CDR1 KGHSH, CDR2 LQKENI. CDR3 sequence: CASSPDRIGGYTF. As DNA, the CDR3 is TGTGCCAGCTCACCGGACAGGATCGGTGGCTACACCTTC.

The chain is built from TRBV6-5 and TRBJ2-3; D possibly corresponds to TRBD2 (6 bases). Deletions cut 2 bases from V and 6 bases from J, with 18 bases between. CDR3 size: 16 residues. The germline gives CDR1 MNHEY, CDR2 SVGAGI. Written as DNA, the CDR3 is TGTGCCAGCAGTTACGGTAGGGCCGCGGGGTTGGATACGCAGTATTTT. The encoded protein is CASSYGRAAGLDTQYF.

Comments on this clonotype: This may be a read error, as it is one base from a much larger clone. The rearrangement uses TRBV7-2 and TRBJ2-7; 7 bases line up with TRBD1. Looked up from germline, CDR1 is SGHTA and CDR2 is FQGNSA. The CDR3 consists of 14 residues. This chain's CDR3 is CASSPTGTVYDQYF. The CDR3 region has the DNA TGTGCCAGCAGCCCGACCGGGACAGTTTACGATCAGTACTTC.